This TCR beta chain derives from a study of T-cell reconstitution after alpha-beta-depleted transplantation in children. Broader study findings: Where alpha-beta T cells came from about two months after transplant was reportedly several hundred expanded graft clones. A year had passed since transplant, and T-cell counts and diversity by then came mostly from newly produced T cells.

Unique molecular identifiers were incorporated when the TCRbeta library was constructed. TCRdb used MiXCR to reprocess the PCR reads, holding one entry per CDR3 protein. The table shows about 27,000 distinct CDR3 sequences, with 6.3% occurring only once. This clonotype was picked up many times. Its antigen is currently unknown. V lost 3 bases and J 3 bases, leaving 11 bases between the germline ends. The CDR3 length is 14 residues. CDR1 MDHEN and CDR2 SYDVKM come from the germline V gene. The gene calls are TRBV28 and TRBJ1-2, with D unresolved. The specimen comprised PBMCs, mostly from graft donor cells, sampled 180 days after TCRalphabeta/CD19-depleted stem cell transplant. The receptor comes from a male patient aged 10-17 years who had a stem cell transplant for acute myeloid leukemia, so the T cells may come from the graft donor. This chain's CDR3 is CASSLRGMDYGYTF. CDR3 coding DNA: TGTGCCAGCAGTTTGCGGGGTATGGACTATGGCTACACCTTC.